These 15 T cell receptor beta chains were all obtained from the same sample, sequenced in a study of cytomegalovirus exposure and HLA in healthy donors (dated 2017 in TCRdb). The library was obtained by the immunoSEQ multiplex PCR assay. The multiplex PCR relied on a mix of 60 forward primers for TCR Vbeta segments and 13 reverse primers for TCR Jbeta segments. TCRdb provides this immuneACCESS table in a form limited to in-frame rearrangements. Some clones are lacking; in checked studies, under half of them reflect an unresolved V gene, and why the rest are absent is not known. The sample's table covers over 100,000 clones. The top ten clones comprise around 1.6% of the sample. Sequenced: PBMCs. Receptors were obtained from a man younger than 35 in good health and CMV-seronegative.

The chain combines TRBV10-3 with TRBJ2-2; the match to TRBD2 covers 10 bases. The germline gives CDR1 ENHRY, CDR2 SYGVKD. The length of the CDR3 is 18 residues. The ends lost 6 bases at V and 9 bases at J; junction bases unmatched: 19. DNA for the CDR3: TGTGCCATCAGAACAGGACAGGGTGAAGCTAGCGGGAGCCGGGAGCTGTTTTTT. It is translated as CAIRTGQGEASGSRELFF.

J is TRBJ2-1 and V is TRBV28; 8 bases are a match to TRBD2. The V gene end was trimmed by 1 base and the J gene end by 15 bases; junction bases not matched to a gene: 8. The germline V gene encodes CDR1 MDHEN and CDR2 SYDVKM. This CDR3 is 13 amino acids long. The CDR3 protein is CASSLLAGGGRFF. Written as DNA, the CDR3 is TGTGCCAGCAGTTTATTGGCGGGAGGTGGTCGGTTCTTC. The full variable domain, its missing parts supplied by reference TRBV28 and TRBJ2-1, is DVKVTQSSRYLVKRTGEKVFLECVQDMDHENMFWYRQDPGLGLRLIYFSYDVKMKEKGDIPEGYSVSREKKERFSLILESASTNQTSMYLCASSLLAGGGRFFGPGTRLTVL.

The genes are TRBV30 and TRBJ2-3, with D possibly being TRBD1 (6 bases). Trimming left V 3 bases short and J 5 bases short, with 12 bases between. This CDR3 contains 13 residues. The germline gives CDR1 GTSNPN, CDR2 SVGIG (reference sequence). The CDR3 loop reads CAWRVQGIDTQYF. The CDR3 region has the DNA TGTGCCTGGAGGGTGCAGGGGATAGATACGCAGTATTTT.

The genes are TRBV18 and TRBJ1-5; 8 bases match TRBD1. Germline V gene data show CDR1 as KGHSH and CDR2 as LQKENI. V gave up 4 bases and J gave up 3 bases; unmatched junction bases: 5. The CDR3 length is 15 residues. The CDR3 DNA sequence: TGTGCCAGCTCACTCGGACAGGGTAACAATCAGCCCCAGCATTTT. Encoded protein: CASSLGQGNNQPQHF.

The chain combines TRBV29-1 with TRBJ2-5, with D possibly matching TRBD1 (5 bases). The V end lost 3 bases, the J end lost 4 bases, and 12 bases lay between the germline ends. Germline V CDR1 and CDR2: SQVTM, ANQGSEA. CDR3 length equals 13 residues. The chain's CDR3 is CSVDATTVETQYF. The CDR3 DNA is TGCAGCGTTGATGCGACGACAGTAGAGACCCAGTACTTC. Combining the CDR3 with reference TRBV29-1 and TRBJ2-5 gives the whole variable domain SAVISQKPSRDICQRGTSLTIQCQVDSQVTMMFWYRQQPGQSLTLIATANQGSEATYESGFVIDKFPISRPNLTFSTLTVSNMSPEDSSIYLCSVDATTVETQYFGPGTRLLVL.

The J gene is TRBJ2-7, the V gene TRBV19, with a possible D match to TRBD2 (6 bases). V dropped 4 bases and J dropped 3 bases, with 13 bases sitting between them. This CDR3 is 14 amino acids long. Germline V gene sequence: CDR1 LNHDA, CDR2 SQIVND (reference sequence). The CDR3 spells CASSRRTDYYEQYF. CDR3 nucleotide sequence: TGTGCCAGTAGTAGACGGACGGACTACTACGAGCAGTACTTC.

The CDR3 nucleotides read TGTGCCAGCAGCTTGGGCCCCGGTTTTGGGGCCGAGCAGTACTTC. This gives the protein CASSLGPGFGAEQYF. The chain links TRBV5-4 to TRBJ2-7; D is possibly TRBD1 (5 bases). Trimming removed 0 bases at V and 6 bases at J, with 16 bases between. Germline assignment: CDR1 SGHNT and CDR2 YYREEE (reference sequence). This CDR3 comprises 15 residues.

V is TRBV9 and J is TRBJ2-7; 10 bases are a match to TRBD2. The germline CDR1 and CDR2 sequences are SGDLS and YYNGEE. CDR3 length: 15 residues. Unmatched junction bases numbered 4, after V lost 3 bases and J lost 1 base. The CDR3: CASSGGLAVSYEQYF. CDR3 in DNA: TGTGCCAGCAGCGGTGGACTAGCGGTTTCCTACGAGCAGTACTTC.

This chain joins TRBV2 and TRBJ2-7, with 8 bases matching TRBD1. This CDR3 comprises 16 residues. Trimming took 4 bases from V and 2 from J; bases not matched to a gene: 10. Germline V gene sequence: CDR1 SNHLY, CDR2 FYNNEI. The CDR3 DNA follows: TGTGCCAGCAGTGTCCTTGGGGGACAGGCTACCTACGAGCAGTACTTC. Translating it yields CASSVLGGQATYEQYF.

The chain recombines TRBV5-1 with TRBJ2-1, with TRBD1 matching 8 bases. V lost 0 bases and J lost 5; bases outside the gene matches: 7. The CDR3 extends over 16 amino acids. Per the germline V gene, CDR1 is SGHRS and CDR2 is YFSETQ. CDR3 bases: TGCGCCAGCAGCTTGGCCGTCAGGGGGCGGGACAATGAGCAGTTCTTC. Its translation is CASSLAVRGRDNEQFF.

The CDR3 nucleotides read TGTGCCAGCAGCCCTGACAGGGCTCGGTACGAGCAGTACTTC. This codes for CASSPDRARYEQYF. The rearrangement joins TRBV27 to TRBJ2-7, with 7 bases that match TRBD1. Germline V gives CDR1 MNHEY, CDR2 SMNVEV (reference sequence). The CDR3 contains 14 residues. After removal of 6 bases from V and 4 bases from J, the junction contained 9 bases not matched to a gene.

The rearrangement joins TRBV19 to TRBJ1-6; TRBD1 agrees at 9 bases. Per the germline V gene, CDR1 is LNHDA and CDR2 is SQIVND (reference sequence). J was trimmed by 10 bases and V by 3 bases; bases with no gene match: 7. The CDR3 has 15 amino acids. This chain's CDR3 is CASSILGQGYSPLHF. The DNA for the CDR3 is TGTGCCAGTAGTATTTTGGGACAGGGATACTCACCCCTCCACTTT.

The chain has TRBV19 and TRBJ2-3; tentatively, D is TRBD2 (5 bases). The ends were cut back, 3 bases at V and 4 bases at J, with 14 bases in the middle. CDR1 is LNHDA and CDR2 is SQIVND in the germline V gene (reference sequence). The length of the CDR3 is 15 residues. The CDR3 DNA follows: TGTGCCAGTAGTATCGAGCGACTACGCGCAGATACGCAGTATTTT. Amino acid sequence: CASSIERLRADTQYF.

The V gene is TRBV4-1, the J gene TRBJ2-5; D possibly corresponds to TRBD1 (5 bases). The germline gives CDR1 MGHRA, CDR2 YSYEKL. Trimming removed 4 bases from V and 5 bases from J, with 17 bases in between. The length of the CDR3 is 15 residues. Here the CDR3 reads CASSPRQGLGETQYF. CDR3 nucleotide sequence: TGCGCCAGCAGCCCCAGGCAGGGATTAGGGGAGACCCAGTACTTC.

This chain joins TRBV10-3 and TRBJ2-5, with D possibly matching TRBD2 (5 bases). The CDR3 contains 12 residues. The V gene's germline CDR1 is ENHRY and CDR2 SYGVKD. V shed 8 bases and J shed 5 bases, with 12 bases lying between them. The CDR3 sequence: CAIGSSGETQYF. In DNA form, the CDR3 reads TGTGCCATCGGATCTTCGGGGGAGACCCAGTACTTC.